The present entry profiles one T cell receptor (beta chain) with its context. The antigen is unknown. Libraries were prepared by immunoSEQ multiplex PCR; TCRdb keeps only in-frame clonotypes and omits some of them. The top ten hold 1.5% to 2.5% of the sample, which has 200,000 or so clones, over 75% seen once. This sample is part of a study of cytomegalovirus exposure and HLA in healthy donors. Study background: The platform used for the 120 validation repertoires matched that of the approximately 670 first-cohort repertoires, a later analysis reported.

The donors formed part of the approximately 120-subject validation cohort, distinct from the roughly 700-subject first cohort. In germline, CDR1 is SGHAT, CDR2 FQNNGV. This CDR3 contains 12 residues. V lost 5 bases, J lost 7 bases, and 12 bases lay in between. Notes on the study in general: Rarity characterized most TCR sequences, yet some public TCRs appeared in many donors. Subsequent analysis of the 110 or so validation repertoires found a tendency for first-cohort TCR clusters to co-occur.

The sequencing input was PBMCs. The rearrangement uses TRBV11-2 and TRBJ2-7, with D possibly TRBD2 on 5 matching bases. The clonotype comes from a woman younger than 30 in good health and CMV-seropositive. CDR3 in DNA: TGTGCCAGCAGCAGGACTGGCTGGGAGCAGTACTTC. This sequence encodes CASSRTGWEQYF.